What follows describes a single T cell receptor (beta chain). Its specificity is not known. Losses at the gene ends were 0 bases for V and 2 bases for J; bases not matched to a gene: 4. Germline-derived CDR1 and CDR2 are SGHTA and FQGNSA. The CDR3 covers 16 residues. These data are taken from a study of shared clonotypes between healthy human individuals. Overall study results and limits: Even with large depth, rarefaction showed that sorted-subset sequencing was incomplete. Sharing across four donors was highest in naive CD4 (roughly 5%) and lowest in memory CD8 (around 0.4%).

Here immunoSEQ multiplex PCR was the method, and the copy in TCRdb shows in-frame clones only, minus some. Of approximately 2.5 million clones in the sample, about 92% were seen once. The chain is built from TRBV7-2 and TRBJ2-1, with TRBD2 identical over 7 bases. The specimen was naive CD4+ T cells sorted from blood. Specified subset: CD45RA+ positively selected. The sequence was obtained from a man between 18 and 29 years old in good health. The CDR3 DNA reads TGTGCCAGCAGCTTAGCAGCGGGAAGCCCCTACAATGAGCAGTTCTTC. Protein: CASSLAAGSPYNEQFF. The entire variable domain, with the rest obtained from reference TRBV7-2 and TRBJ2-1, is as follows: GAGVSQSPSNKVTEKGKDVELRCDPISGHTALYWYRQSLGQGLEFLIYFQGNSAPDKSGLPSDRFSAERTGGSVSTLTIQRTQQEDSAVYLCASSLAAGSPYNEQFFGPGTRLTVL.